This is a list of T cell receptor beta chains from one sample in a study of brain T cells in children with intractable seizures. TCRdb's copy holds only in-frame clones and misses some; the assay was immunoSEQ multiplex PCR. The repertoire holds over 20,000 clones, with 94% as singletons. Sequences were derived from peripheral blood, sampled at surgery. All receptors come from a boy younger than 18 with focal cortical dysplasia and intractable seizures. The CDR3 runs from the conserved cysteine through the conserved F or W. A D gene is named only where the DNA matches it firmly. The size field is filled for only some rows; it gives once, few, many or a size class.

>TRBV11-1|TRBJ2-7|.|.
TGTGCCAGCAGCTTACAGGGTGGGGACTCCTACGAGCAGTACTTC
CASSLQGGDSYEQYF
>TRBV15|TRBJ2-1|.|.
TGTGCCACCAGGTGGGAGGCTAACAATGAGCAGTTCTTC
CATRWEANNEQFF
>TRBV9|TRBJ2-2|.|.
TGTGCCAGCAGCGTCAGGACAGCCAATACCGGGGAGCTGTTTTTT
CASSVRTANTGELFF
>TRBV5-6|TRBJ1-4|.|.
TGTGCCAGCAGCTTGTCCATGGGTGAAAAACTGTTTTTT
CASSLSMGEKLFF
>TRBV14|TRBJ2-1|.|.
TGTGCCAGCAGCCAAGGGTGGCTCACAGGGAATGTACGCAATGAGCAGTTCTTC
CASSQGWLTGNVRNEQFF
>TRBV2|TRBJ2-3|TRBD1|.
TGTGCCAGCAGCTTATACAGGGGGCAGGCAGATACGCAGTATTTT
CASSLYRGQADTQYF
>TRBV19|TRBJ1-5|TRBD1|.
TGTGCCAGTACTCCGGGACAGGGACTTGGTTGGCCCCAGCATTTT
CASTPGQGLGWPQHF
>TRBV4-1|TRBJ1-1|.|few
TGCGCCAGCAGAAGAGACAGGATGATGAACACTGAAGCTTTCTTT
CASRRDRMMNTEAFF
>TRBV4-2|TRBJ2-2|TRBD1|.
TGTGCCAGCAGCCAAGACGGGGACAGGGTCACCGGGGAGCTGTTTTTT
CASSQDGDRVTGELFF
>TRBV2|TRBJ2-5|TRBD1|.
TGTGCCAGCAGTGCCTGGGACAGGGAACAAGAGACCCAGTACTTC
CASSAWDREQETQYF
>TRBV7-3|TRBJ2-2|.|.
TGTGCCAGCAGCTTAACGTCGAACACCGGGGAGCTGTTTTTT
CASSLTSNTGELFF
>TRBV28|TRBJ2-7|TRBD1|.
TGTGCCAGCAGTTTAGGGACAGGGGGCGAGCAGTACTTC
CASSLGTGGEQYF
>TRBV29-1|TRBJ2-7|.|.
TGCAGCGTTACTCCCCCGTATCGGGATTCCTACGAGCAGTACTTC
CSVTPPYRDSYEQYF
>TRBV6-5|TRBJ1-5|.|.
TGTGCCAGCAGTTACTCTTCCGGGGAAGGGCCCCAGCATTTT
CASSYSSGEGPQHF
>TRBV11-2|TRBJ1-4|TRBD1|once
TGTGCCAGCAGCTTAGGGGACAGAGATAATGAAAAACTGTTTTTT
CASSLGDRDNEKLFF
>TRBV9|TRBJ2-1|.|.
TGTGCCAGCAGCCCTAGATCGGTTAACGATGAGCAGTTCTTC
CASSPRSVNDEQFF
>TRBV6-2/TRBV6-3|TRBJ1-1|.|medium-sized
TGTGCCAGCAGTTACTCTGTGGAGGGGAGGACTGAAGCTTTCTTT
CASSYSVEGRTEAFF
>TRBV28|TRBJ1-1|TRBD1|.
TGTGCCAGCAGTCTGACAGGGGTGAACACTGAAGCTTTCTTT
CASSLTGVNTEAFF
>TRBV5-1|TRBJ1-1|TRBD1|.
TGCGCCAGCAGCCGGACGGACAGGGAGGTCACTGAAGCTTTCTTT
CASSRTDREVTEAFF
>TRBV5-6|TRBJ1-4|.|.
TGTGCCAGCAGCTTGGGGAAAAAACTGTTTTTT
CASSLGKKLFF
>TRBV18|TRBJ1-4|.|.
TGTGCCAGCTCAACCGATAATGAAAAACTGTTTTTT
CASSTDNEKLFF
>TRBV12-3/TRBV12-4|TRBJ2-3|.|.
TGTGCCAGCAGTTTTCGGGATACGCAGTATTTT
CASSFRDTQYF
>TRBV29-1|TRBJ2-6|.|once
TGCAGCGTGGGCTCTGGGGCCAACGTCCTGACTTTC
CSVGSGANVLTF
>TRBV10-3|TRBJ2-6|.|.
TGTGCCATCAGTCGGTCCCGCGGCGGCTCTGGGGCCAACGTCCTGACTTTC
CAISRSRGGSGANVLTF
>TRBV4-1|TRBJ2-5|TRBD2|.
TGCGCCAGCAGCCAAGATCCGGGAGGTACCTATGGGGAGACCCAGTACTTC
CASSQDPGGTYGETQYF
>TRBV11-3|TRBJ2-3|.|.
TGTGCCAGCAGCCCTGGGCGGGCAGGAGATACGCAGTATTTT
CASSPGRAGDTQYF
>TRBV2|TRBJ2-2|TRBD2|.
TGTGCCAGCAGTGGGGGCGGGGGACCCAAGAACACCGGGGAGCTGTTTTTT
CASSGGGGPKNTGELFF
>TRBV9|TRBJ1-1|TRBD1|.
TGTGCCAGCAGCGGCGGGACAGTTAACACTGAAGCTTTCTTT
CASSGGTVNTEAFF
>TRBV4-2|TRBJ1-6|.|.
TGTGCCAGCAGCCAAGAGGCAGCGGATAATTCACCCCTCCACTTT
CASSQEAADNSPLHF
>TRBV27|TRBJ2-5|.|once
TGTGCCAGCAGTTTACTGAACCAAGAGACCCAGTACTTC
CASSLLNQETQYF
>TRBV5-4|TRBJ1-2|TRBD1|.
TGTGCCAGCAGCTTACCGGGACAGGCGCTTGGGGGCTACACCTTC
CASSLPGQALGGYTF
>TRBV29-1|TRBJ2-1|TRBD2|once
TGCAGCGTTGAAGGGACCGGGACTAGCTACGCAGGTGAGCAGTTCTTC
CSVEGTGTSYAGEQFF
>TRBV5-6|TRBJ2-7|.|.
TGTGCCAGCAGCTTAGCCCCCTCCTACGAGCAGTACTTC
CASSLAPSYEQYF
>TRBV6-1|TRBJ1-2|.|.
TGTGCCAGCAGTGAGGTGGGGTGGGACGGCTACACCTTC
CASSEVGWDGYTF
>TRBV7-6|TRBJ1-1|.|.
TGTGCCAGCAGCCCCGGGGCCTCTTCAGGGTTAGAACGGAACACTGAAGCTTTCTTT
CASSPGASSGLERNTEAFF
>TRBV18|TRBJ1-1|.|.
TGTGCCAGCTCAAGAGGTTGGTACACTGAAGCTTTCTTT
CASSRGWYTEAFF
>TRBV19|TRBJ2-5|.|.
TGTGCCAGTAGTAACACAGCTAGGGCAGGAGAGACCCAGTACTTC
CASSNTARAGETQYF
>TRBV11-2|TRBJ2-4|.|.
TGTGCCAGCAGCTCGTCCCGGGCTCGGAGAAACATTCAGTACTTC
CASSSSRARRNIQYF
>TRBV7-9|TRBJ1-5|.|.
TGTGCCAGCAGCTTAGCAGGGGGGGATAGCAATCAGCCCCAGCATTTT
CASSLAGGDSNQPQHF
>TRBV7-8|TRBJ1-1|.|.
TGTGCCAGCAGCCCCGACCCCTATTCCAACACTGAAGCTTTCTTT
CASSPDPYSNTEAFF
>TRBV28|TRBJ1-4|.|.
TGTGCCAGCAGTTTTGGGGGCAAAGGAAAACTGTTTTTT
CASSFGGKGKLFF
>TRBV2|TRBJ1-1|.|.
TGTGCCAGCGGCGGGGGGAGAATGAACACTGAAGCTTTCTTT
CASGGGRMNTEAFF
>TRBV10-3|TRBJ2-1|TRBD2|.
TGTGCCATCACCCGGACTAGCGGGGACCACAATGAGCAGTTCTTC
CAITRTSGDHNEQFF
>TRBV29-1|TRBJ1-2|.|once
TGCAGCGTTGAAGTACCGAGGCAGGCGGGCTACACCTTC
CSVEVPRQAGYTF
>TRBV13|TRBJ1-3|.|once
TGTGCCAGCAGCTCGGGGCCTGGTTCTGGAAACACCATATATTTT
CASSSGPGSGNTIYF
>TRBV6-5|TRBJ1-1|.|.
TGTGCCAGCCTGTTCTGGGACAAGAACACTGAAGCTTTCTTT
CASLFWDKNTEAFF
>TRBV27|TRBJ2-5|.|.
TGTGCCAGCAGTAACGAGACCCAGTACTTC
CASSNETQYF
>TRBV19|TRBJ2-3|TRBD2|.
TGTGCCAGTAGACTAGCGGGAGCGGATACGCAGTATTTT
CASRLAGADTQYF
>TRBV19|TRBJ2-3|.|.
TGTGCCAGTAGTATAGTGTGGGGAGGCACAGATACGCAGTATTTT
CASSIVWGGTDTQYF
>TRBV29-1|TRBJ2-2|.|once
TGCAGCTCCTCACGACGGACCGGGGAGCTGTTTTTT
CSSSRRTGELFF
>TRBV4-2|TRBJ2-2|TRBD2|.
TGTGCCAGCAGCCCGGGACAGGGTACTAGCGGGAGGAGGGCCGGGGAGCTGTTTTTT
CASSPGQGTSGRRAGELFF
>TRBV27|TRBJ1-1|.|.
TGTGCCAGCAGTCGGTTTTCGACGGTGAACACTGAAGCTTTCTTT
CASSRFSTVNTEAFF
>TRBV4-1|TRBJ2-7|.|once
TGCGCCAGCAGCCTAACGACAGGCCCATCCTACGAGCAGTACTTC
CASSLTTGPSYEQYF
>TRBV28|TRBJ1-1|TRBD1|.
TGTGCCAGCAGTTTAGTGACAGGGATGAACACTGAAGCTTTCTTT
CASSLVTGMNTEAFF